The rows below give T cell receptor beta chains drawn from one sample of a study of T-cell reconstitution after alpha-beta-depleted transplantation in children. TCRdb itself ran the PCR reads through MiXCR, one entry per CDR3 protein. The table includes 400,000 to 550,000 distinct CDR3 sequences, roughly a tenth detected once. This sample comprised PBMCs, obtained before TCRalphabeta/CD19-depleted stem cell transplant. These receptors all come from a child aged 2 to 10 with inherited bone marrow failure, due to receive a stem cell transplant. The CDR3 runs from the conserved cysteine through the conserved F or W. A D gene is named only where the DNA matches it firmly.

TRBJ2-2 | NA | TRBV11-2 | CASGLVGGNTGELFF
TRBJ2-7 | NA | TRBV7-9 | CASSLWSSYEQYF
TRBJ1-6 | TRBD1 | TRBV5-1 | CASSRGQGAYNSPLHF
TRBJ1-1 | TRBD1 | TRBV12-3/TRBV12-4 | CASSRDRAAGTEAFF
TRBJ2-7 | TRBD2 | TRBV12-3/TRBV12-4 | CASRGLAGDYEQYF
TRBJ2-1 | NA | TRBV7-9 | CASSSTTYSTEQFF
TRBJ1-5 | NA | TRBV24-1 | CGASDNSHSSNQPQHF
TRBJ1-1 | TRBD1 | TRBV30 | CAWSSGGSGEAFF
TRBJ1-3 | NA | TRBV4-3 | CASSHLTASGNTIYF
TRBJ2-2 | NA | TRBV6-2/TRBV6-3 | CASSWERLETGELFF
TRBJ2-1 | NA | TRBV27 | CASSLAGPYNEQFF
TRBJ2-5 | TRBD2 | TRBV6-1 | CASRFRDYETQYF
TRBJ2-1 | NA | TRBV5-1 | CASSLAGSSSYNEQFF
TRBJ1-3 | TRBD1 | TRBV7-2 | CASSLVDRGNTIYF
TRBJ2-7 | TRBD2 | TRBV23-1 | CASGSRGGMDEQYF
TRBJ2-7 | NA | TRBV28 | CASSDSVVVEQYF
TRBJ2-7 | NA | TRBV28 | CASKGGTEKDHEQYF
TRBJ2-1 | NA | TRBV20-1 | CSARDGQGTYNEQFF
TRBJ2-5 | NA | TRBV27 | CASSPQPSIQETQYF
TRBJ2-7 | NA | TRBV20-1 | CSAIRGSGEQYF
TRBJ2-5 | NA | TRBV5-4 | CASSSPQGGGETQYF
TRBJ2-1 | TRBD2 | TRBV5-4 | CASSSGTRVNEQFF